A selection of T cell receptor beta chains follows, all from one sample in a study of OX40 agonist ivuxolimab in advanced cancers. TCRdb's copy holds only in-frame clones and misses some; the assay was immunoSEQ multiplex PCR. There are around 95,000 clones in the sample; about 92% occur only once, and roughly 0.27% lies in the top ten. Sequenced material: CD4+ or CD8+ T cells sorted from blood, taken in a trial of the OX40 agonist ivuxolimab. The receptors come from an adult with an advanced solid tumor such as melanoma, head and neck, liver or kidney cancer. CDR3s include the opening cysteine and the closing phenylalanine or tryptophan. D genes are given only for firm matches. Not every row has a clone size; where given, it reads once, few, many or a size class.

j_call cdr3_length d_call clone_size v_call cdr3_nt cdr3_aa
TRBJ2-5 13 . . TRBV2 TGTGCCAGCAGTGAGCTCAGGGAGCAAACCCAGTACTTC CASSELREQTQYF
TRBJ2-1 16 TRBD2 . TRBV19 TGTGCCAGTAGTATTTTTGGTCTAGCGGGAGACAATGAGCAGTTCTTC CASSIFGLAGDNEQFF
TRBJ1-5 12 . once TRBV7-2 TGTGCCAGCAGCTTAGCGTCCCAGCCCCAGCATTTT CASSLASQPQHF
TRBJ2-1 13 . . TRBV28 TGTGCCAGCAGGGGCCATGGCTCGGATGAGCAGTTCTTC CASRGHGSDEQFF
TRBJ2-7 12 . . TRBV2 TGTGCCAGCAGGGACAGCTCCTACGAGCAGTACTTC CASRDSSYEQYF
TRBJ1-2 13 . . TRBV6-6 TGTGCCAGCACCCTACAGGGTAACTATGGCTACACCTTC CASTLQGNYGYTF
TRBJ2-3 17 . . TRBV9 TGTGCCAGCAGCGCCCGTAGTAAGCGGAGCAGCACAGATACGCAGTATTTT CASSARSKRSSTDTQYF
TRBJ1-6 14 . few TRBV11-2 TGTGCCAGCAGCTTGGGTCACTATAATTCACCCCTCCACTTT CASSLGHYNSPLHF
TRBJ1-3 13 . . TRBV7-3 TGTGCCAGCAGCATATCTATTGGAAACACCATATATTTT CASSISIGNTIYF
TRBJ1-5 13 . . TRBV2 TGTGCCAGCAGTGGCCAGCCTAATCAGCCCCAGCATTTT CASSGQPNQPQHF
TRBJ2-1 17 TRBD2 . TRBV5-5 TGTGCCAGCAGCCCGTCCCCGGGACTAGCTCTTTTGAGCGAGCAGTTCTTC CASSPSPGLALLSEQFF
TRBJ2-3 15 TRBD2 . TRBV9 TGTGCCAGCAGCGTAGGGACTAGCGTCACAGATACGCAGTATTTT CASSVGTSVTDTQYF
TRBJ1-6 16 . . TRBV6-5 TGTGCCAGCAGTTACTATGCGGGGGTAGCTAATTCACCCCTCCACTTT CASSYYAGVANSPLHF
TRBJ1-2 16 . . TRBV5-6 TGTGCCAGCAGCTTGGGGATTGGGGTCCGGCGGTATGGCTACACCTTC CASSLGIGVRRYGYTF
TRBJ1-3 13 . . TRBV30 TGTGCCTGGAAAAGGTTAGCTGGAAACACCATATATTTT CAWKRLAGNTIYF
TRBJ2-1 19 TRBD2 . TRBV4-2 TGTGCCAGCAGCCAAGTCGCCCCAAGTCTAGCGGGAGTTAGCAATGAGCAGTTCTTC CASSQVAPSLAGVSNEQFF
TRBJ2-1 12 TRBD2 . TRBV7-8 TGTGCCAGCAGCAGGACTAGCGGGTCGTGGTTCTTC CASSRTSGSWFF
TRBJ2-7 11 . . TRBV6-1 TGTGCCAGCAGTTATGGGGCAACGCAGTACTTC CASSYGATQYF
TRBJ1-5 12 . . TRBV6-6 TGTGCCAGCAGTTGGGGGGACCGGCCCCAGCATTTT CASSWGDRPQHF
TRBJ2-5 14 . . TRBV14 TGTGCCAGCAGCCAAGACTCCCTCCGAGAGACCCAGTACTTC CASSQDSLRETQYF
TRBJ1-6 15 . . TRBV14 TGTGCCAGCAGCCAAGGTTGGACAGCTAATTCACCCCTCCACTTT CASSQGWTANSPLHF
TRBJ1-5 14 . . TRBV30 TGTGCCTGGAGTGTACGGCCAGACCACCAGCCCCAGCATTTT CAWSVRPDHQPQHF
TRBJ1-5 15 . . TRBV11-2 TGTGCCAGCAGCCCCAGGGGATCCGTGGATCAGCCCCAGCATTTT CASSPRGSVDQPQHF
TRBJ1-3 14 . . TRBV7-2 TGTGCCAGCAGCTTAGCGCTTTCTGGAAACACCATATATTTT CASSLALSGNTIYF